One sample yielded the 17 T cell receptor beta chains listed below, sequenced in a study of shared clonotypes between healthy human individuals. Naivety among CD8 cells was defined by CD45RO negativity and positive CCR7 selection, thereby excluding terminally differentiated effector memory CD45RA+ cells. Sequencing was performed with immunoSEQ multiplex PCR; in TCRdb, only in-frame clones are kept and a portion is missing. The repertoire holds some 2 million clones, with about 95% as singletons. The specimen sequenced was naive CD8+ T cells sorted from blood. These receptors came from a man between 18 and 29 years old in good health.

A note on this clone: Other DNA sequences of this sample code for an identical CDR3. The CDR3 DNA reads as TGTGCCAGCAGCCCTGGGGCCTCCTACGAGCAGTACTTC. It yields the protein CASSPGASYEQYF. This sequence joins TRBV11-2 and TRBJ2-7; D may be TRBD1 (5 bases). The CDR3 extends over 13 amino acids. Trimming cost V 5 bases and J 0 bases, with 8 bases left between them. In germline, CDR1 is SGHAT, CDR2 FQNNGV.

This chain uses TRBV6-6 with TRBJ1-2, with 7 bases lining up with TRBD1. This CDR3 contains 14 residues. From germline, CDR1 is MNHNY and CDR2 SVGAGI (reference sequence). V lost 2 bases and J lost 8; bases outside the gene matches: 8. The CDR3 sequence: CASSYQGGSQGYTF. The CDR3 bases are TGTGCCAGCAGTTACCAGGGGGGATCACAAGGCTACACCTTC.

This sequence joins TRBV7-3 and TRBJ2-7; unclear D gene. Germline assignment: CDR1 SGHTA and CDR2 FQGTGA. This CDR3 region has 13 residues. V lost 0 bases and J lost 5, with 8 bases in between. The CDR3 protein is CASSLTDGDEQYF. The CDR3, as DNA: TGTGCCAGCAGCTTAACGGACGGAGACGAGCAGTACTTC.

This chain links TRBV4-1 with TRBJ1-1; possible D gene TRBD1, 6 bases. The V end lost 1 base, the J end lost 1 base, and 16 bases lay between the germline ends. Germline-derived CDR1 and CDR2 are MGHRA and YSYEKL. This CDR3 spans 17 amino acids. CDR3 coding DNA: TGCGCCAGCAGCCAAGCTCGTGGACAGATATCGAACACTGAAGCTTTCTTT. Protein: CASSQARGQISNTEAFF.

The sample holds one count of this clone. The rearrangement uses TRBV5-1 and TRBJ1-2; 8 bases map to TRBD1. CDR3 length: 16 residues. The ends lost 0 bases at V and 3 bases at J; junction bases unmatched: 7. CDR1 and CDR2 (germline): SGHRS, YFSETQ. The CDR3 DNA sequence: TGCGCCAGCAGCTTGGCCTATTCGACAGGGGACTATGGCTACACCTTC. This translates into CASSLAYSTGDYGYTF.

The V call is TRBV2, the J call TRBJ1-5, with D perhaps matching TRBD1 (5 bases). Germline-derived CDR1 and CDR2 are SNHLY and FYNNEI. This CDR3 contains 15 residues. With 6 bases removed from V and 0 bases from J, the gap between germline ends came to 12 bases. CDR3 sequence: CASRGDSFSNQPQHF. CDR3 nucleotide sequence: TGTGCCAGCAGGGGAGACAGTTTTAGCAATCAGCCCCAGCATTTT.

In DNA form, the CDR3 reads TGTGCCAGCAGTGAACAGGGGCAGGTCTACGAGCAGTACTTC. Residues: CASSEQGQVYEQYF. This chain uses TRBV6-1 with TRBJ2-7; tentative D call: TRBD1 (6 bases). Germline CDR1 reads MNHNS; CDR2 reads SASEGT. The ends were cut back, 2 bases at V and 3 bases at J, with 11 bases in the middle. The CDR3 is made up of 14 amino acids.

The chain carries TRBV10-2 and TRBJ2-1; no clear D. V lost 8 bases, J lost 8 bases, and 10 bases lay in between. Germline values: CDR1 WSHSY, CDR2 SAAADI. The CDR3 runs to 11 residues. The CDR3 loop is CASLEGDEQFF. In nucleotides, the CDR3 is TGCGCCAGCTTGGAAGGTGATGAGCAGTTCTTC.

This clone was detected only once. The CDR3 nucleotides are TGTGCCAGCAGTTACCACCCACAGGGTGTTGAGCAGTTCTTC. It encodes CASSYHPQGVEQFF. V gene TRBV6-5 combines with J gene TRBJ2-1; a weak D match, TRBD1 (6 bases). Between the trimmed V and J ends, which lost 2 bases and 9 bases, there was a span of 14 bases. Germline CDR1 is MNHEY and CDR2 is SVGAGI. This CDR3 is 14 amino acids long.

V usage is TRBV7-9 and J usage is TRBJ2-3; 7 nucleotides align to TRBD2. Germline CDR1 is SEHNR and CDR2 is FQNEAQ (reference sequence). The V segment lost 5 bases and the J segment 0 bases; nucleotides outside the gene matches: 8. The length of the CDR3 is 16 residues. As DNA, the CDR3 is TGTGCCAGCAGCGATTGGAGCGGGGCAAGCACAGATACGCAGTATTTT. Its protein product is CASSDWSGASTDTQYF. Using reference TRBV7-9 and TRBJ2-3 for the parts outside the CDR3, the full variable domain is DTGVSQNPRHKITKRGQNVTFRCDPISEHNRLYWYRQTLGQGPEFLTYFQNEAQLEKSRLLSDRFSAERPKGSFSTLEIQRTEQGDSAMYLCASSDWSGASTDTQYFGPGTRLTVL.

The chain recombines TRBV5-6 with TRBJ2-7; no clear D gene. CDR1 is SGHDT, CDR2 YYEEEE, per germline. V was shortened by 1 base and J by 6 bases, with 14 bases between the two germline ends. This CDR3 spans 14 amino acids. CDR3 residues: CASSLWSYLGEQYF. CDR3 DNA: TGTGCCAGCAGCTTGTGGAGTTACCTGGGCGAGCAGTACTTC.

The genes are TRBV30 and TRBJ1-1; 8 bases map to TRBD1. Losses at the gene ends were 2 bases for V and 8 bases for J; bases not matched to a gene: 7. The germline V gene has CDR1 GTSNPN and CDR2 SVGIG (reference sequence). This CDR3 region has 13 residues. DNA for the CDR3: TGTGCCTGGAGTCTTGGACAGGGAGGCGAAGCTTTCTTT. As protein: CAWSLGQGGEAFF.

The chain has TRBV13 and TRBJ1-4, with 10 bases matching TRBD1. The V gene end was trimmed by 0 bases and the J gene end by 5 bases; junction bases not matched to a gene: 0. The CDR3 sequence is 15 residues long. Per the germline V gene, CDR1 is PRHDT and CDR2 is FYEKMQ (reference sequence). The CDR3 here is CASSLGGQGNEKLFF. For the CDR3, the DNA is TGTGCCAGCAGCTTAGGGGGACAGGGGAATGAAAAACTGTTTTTT.

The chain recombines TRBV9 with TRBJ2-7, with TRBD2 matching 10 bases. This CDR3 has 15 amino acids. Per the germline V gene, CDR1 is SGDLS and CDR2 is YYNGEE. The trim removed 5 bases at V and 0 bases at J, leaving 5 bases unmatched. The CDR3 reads CASSPSGSFSYEQYF. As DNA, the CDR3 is TGTGCCAGCAGTCCTAGCGGGAGCTTCTCCTACGAGCAGTACTTC.

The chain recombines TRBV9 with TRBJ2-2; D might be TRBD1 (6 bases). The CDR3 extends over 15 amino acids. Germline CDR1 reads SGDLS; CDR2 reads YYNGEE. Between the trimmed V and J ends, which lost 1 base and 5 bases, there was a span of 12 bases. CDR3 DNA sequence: TGTGCCAGCAGCGTATCCCGAGGGGGAACCGGGGAGCTGTTTTTT. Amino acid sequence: CASSVSRGGTGELFF. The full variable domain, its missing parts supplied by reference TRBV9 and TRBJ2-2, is DSGVTQTPKHLITATGQRVTLRCSPRSGDLSVYWYQQSLDQGLQFLIQYYNGEERAKGNILERFSAQQFPDLHSELNLSSLELGDSALYFCASSVSRGGTGELFFGEGSRLTVL.

CDR3 sequence: CASSSPGTANGDEQFF. The DNA for the CDR3 is TGTGCCAGCAGTTCACCCGGGACGGCTAACGGGGATGAGCAGTTCTTC. V gene TRBV28 combines with J gene TRBJ2-1; tentatively, D is TRBD1 or TRBD2 (5 bases each). This CDR3 has 16 residues. V lost 4 bases, J lost 8 bases, and 21 bases lay in between. Germline V gene lookup returns CDR1 MDHEN and CDR2 SYDVKM.

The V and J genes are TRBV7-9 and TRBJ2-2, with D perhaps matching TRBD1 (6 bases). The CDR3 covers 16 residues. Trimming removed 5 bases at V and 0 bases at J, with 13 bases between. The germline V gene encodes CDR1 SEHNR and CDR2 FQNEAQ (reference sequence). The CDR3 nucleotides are TGTGCCAGCAGCCGCCGACAGGCCACGAACACCGGGGAGCTGTTTTTT. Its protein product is CASSRRQATNTGELFF.